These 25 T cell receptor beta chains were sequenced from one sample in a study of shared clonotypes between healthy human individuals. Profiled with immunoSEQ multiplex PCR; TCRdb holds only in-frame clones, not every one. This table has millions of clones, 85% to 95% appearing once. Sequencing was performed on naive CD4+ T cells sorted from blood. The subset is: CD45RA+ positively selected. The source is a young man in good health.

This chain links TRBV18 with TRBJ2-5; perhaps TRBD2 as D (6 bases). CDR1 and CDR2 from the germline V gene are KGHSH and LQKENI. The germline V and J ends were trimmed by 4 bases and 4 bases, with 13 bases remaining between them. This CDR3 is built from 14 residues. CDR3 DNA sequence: TGTGCCAGCTCACAACTACTAGCTCCAGAGACCCAGTACTTC. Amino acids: CASSQLLAPETQYF.

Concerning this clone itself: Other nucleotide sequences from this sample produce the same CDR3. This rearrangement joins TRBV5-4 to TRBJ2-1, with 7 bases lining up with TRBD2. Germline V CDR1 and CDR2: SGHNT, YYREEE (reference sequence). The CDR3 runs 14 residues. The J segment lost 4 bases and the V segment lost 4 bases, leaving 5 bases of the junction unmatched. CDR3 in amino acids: CASSLGGSYNEQFF. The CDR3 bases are TGTGCCAGCAGCCTGGGCGGGAGTTACAATGAGCAGTTCTTC.

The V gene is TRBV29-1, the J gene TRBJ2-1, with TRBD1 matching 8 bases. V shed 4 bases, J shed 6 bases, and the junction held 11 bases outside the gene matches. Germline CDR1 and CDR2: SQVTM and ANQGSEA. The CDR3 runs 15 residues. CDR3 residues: CSVAPGQGVFNEQFF. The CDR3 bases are TGCAGCGTTGCTCCTGGACAGGGTGTTTTCAATGAGCAGTTCTTC.

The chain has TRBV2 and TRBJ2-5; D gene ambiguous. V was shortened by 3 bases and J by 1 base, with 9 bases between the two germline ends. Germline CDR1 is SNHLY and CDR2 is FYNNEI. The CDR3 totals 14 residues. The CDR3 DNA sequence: TGTGCCAGCAGTGAGCGGAGATCCCAAGAGACCCAGTACTTC. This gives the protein CASSERRSQETQYF.

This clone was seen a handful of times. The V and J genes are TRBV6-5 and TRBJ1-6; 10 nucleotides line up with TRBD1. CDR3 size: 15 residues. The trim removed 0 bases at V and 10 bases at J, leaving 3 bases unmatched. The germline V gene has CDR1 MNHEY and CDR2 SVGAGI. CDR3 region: CASSYSGTGVSPLHF. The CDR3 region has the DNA TGTGCCAGCAGTTACTCGGGGACAGGGGTCTCACCCCTCCACTTT.

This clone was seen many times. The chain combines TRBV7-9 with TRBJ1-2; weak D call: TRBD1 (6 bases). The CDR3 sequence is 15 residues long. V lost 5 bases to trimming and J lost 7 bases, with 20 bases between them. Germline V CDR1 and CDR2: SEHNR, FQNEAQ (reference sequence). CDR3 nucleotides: TGTGCCAGCAGCGATAGCGGTTCAGGGGTTAGTGGCTACACCTTC. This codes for CASSDSGSGVSGYTF.

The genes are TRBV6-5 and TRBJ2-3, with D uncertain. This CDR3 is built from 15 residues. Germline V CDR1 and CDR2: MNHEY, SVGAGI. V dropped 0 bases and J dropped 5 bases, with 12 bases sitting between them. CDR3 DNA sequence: TGTGCCAGCAGTTACTCTTCCCCCACTCAAGATACGCAGTATTTT. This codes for CASSYSSPTQDTQYF.

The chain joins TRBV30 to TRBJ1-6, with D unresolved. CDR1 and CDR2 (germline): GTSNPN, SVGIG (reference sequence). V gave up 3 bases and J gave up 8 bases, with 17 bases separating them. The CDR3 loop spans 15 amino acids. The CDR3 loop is CAWSKVNLRDSPLHF. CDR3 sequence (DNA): TGTGCCTGGAGCAAGGTCAATCTAAGGGATTCACCCCTCCACTTT.

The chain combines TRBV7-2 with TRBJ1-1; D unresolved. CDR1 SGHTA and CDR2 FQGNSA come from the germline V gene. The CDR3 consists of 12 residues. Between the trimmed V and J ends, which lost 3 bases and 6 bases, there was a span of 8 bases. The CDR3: CASSFIGAEAFF. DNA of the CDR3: TGTGCCAGCAGCTTTATAGGTGCTGAAGCTTTCTTT.

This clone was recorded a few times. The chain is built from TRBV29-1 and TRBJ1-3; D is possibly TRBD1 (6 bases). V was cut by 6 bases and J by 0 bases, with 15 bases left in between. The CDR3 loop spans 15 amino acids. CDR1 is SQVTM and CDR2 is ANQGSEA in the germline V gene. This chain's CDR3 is CSVGDRTFSGNTIYF. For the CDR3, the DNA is TGCAGCGTGGGTGACAGGACCTTCTCTGGAAACACCATATATTTT.

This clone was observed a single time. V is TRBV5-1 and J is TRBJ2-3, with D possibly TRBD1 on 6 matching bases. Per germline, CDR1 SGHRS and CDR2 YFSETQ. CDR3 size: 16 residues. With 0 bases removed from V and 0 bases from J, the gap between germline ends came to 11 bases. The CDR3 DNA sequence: TGCGCCAGCAGCTTGGCCGGTCAGGGGAGCACAGATACGCAGTATTTT. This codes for CASSLAGQGSTDTQYF.

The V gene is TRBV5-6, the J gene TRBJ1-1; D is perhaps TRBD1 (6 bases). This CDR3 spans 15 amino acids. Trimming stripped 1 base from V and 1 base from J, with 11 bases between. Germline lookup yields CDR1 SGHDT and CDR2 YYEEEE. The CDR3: CASSLPGTTNTEAFF. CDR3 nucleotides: TGTGCCAGCAGCTTGCCAGGGACAACGAACACTGAAGCTTTCTTT. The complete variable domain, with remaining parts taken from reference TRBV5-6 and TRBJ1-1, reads DAGVTQSPTHLIKTRGQQVTLRCSPKSGHDTVSWYQQALGQGPQFIFQYYEEEERQRGNFPDRFSGHQFPNYSSELNVNALLLGDSALYLCASSLPGTTNTEAFFGQGTRLTVV.

CDR3 sequence (DNA): TGTGCCATCAGTGCCGTATGGGGGGCTAACACCGGGGAGCTGTTTTTT. Translated: CAISAVWGANTGELFF. This rearrangement joins TRBV10-3 to TRBJ2-2, with D perhaps TRBD1 or TRBD2 (6 bases each). The CDR3 is made up of 16 amino acids. The V end was cut by 4 bases, the J end by 2 bases, with 14 bases between. Germline V gives CDR1 ENHRY, CDR2 SYGVKD.

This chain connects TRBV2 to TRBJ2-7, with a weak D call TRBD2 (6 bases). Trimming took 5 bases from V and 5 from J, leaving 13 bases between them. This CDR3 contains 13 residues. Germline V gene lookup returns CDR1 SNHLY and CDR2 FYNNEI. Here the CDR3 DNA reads TGTGCCAGCAGTTCGGGAGTCCCGCACGAGCAGTACTTC. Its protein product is CASSSGVPHEQYF.

CDR3 region: CAISEEQAVNEQFF. The DNA of the CDR3 is TGTGCCATCAGTGAGGAACAGGCTGTCAATGAGCAGTTCTTC. The chain uses TRBV10-3 and TRBJ2-1; D possibly corresponds to TRBD1 (5 bases). The V gene's germline CDR1 is ENHRY and CDR2 SYGVKD. The CDR3 length is 14 residues. The germline V and J ends were trimmed by 2 bases and 6 bases, with 11 bases remaining between them.

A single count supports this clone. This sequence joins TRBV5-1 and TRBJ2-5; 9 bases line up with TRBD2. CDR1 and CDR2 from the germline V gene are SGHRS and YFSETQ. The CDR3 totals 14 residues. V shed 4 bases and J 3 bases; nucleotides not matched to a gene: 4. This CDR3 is CASSMLAGEETQYF. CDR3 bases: TGCGCCAGCAGCATGTTAGCGGGGGAAGAGACCCAGTACTTC. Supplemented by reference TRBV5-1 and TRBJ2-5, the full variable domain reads KAGVTQTPRYLIKTRGQQVTLSCSPISGHRSVSWYQQTPGQGLQFLFEYFSETQRNKGNFPGRFSGRQFSNSRSEMNVSTLELGDSALYLCASSMLAGEETQYFGPGTRLLVL.

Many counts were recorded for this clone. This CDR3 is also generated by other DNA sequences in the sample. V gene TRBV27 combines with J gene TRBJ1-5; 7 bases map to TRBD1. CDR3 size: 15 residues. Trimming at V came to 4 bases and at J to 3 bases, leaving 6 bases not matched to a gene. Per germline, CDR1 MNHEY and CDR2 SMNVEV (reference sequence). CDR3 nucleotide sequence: TGTGCCAGCAGTTCATGGACAGGCGACAATCAGCCCCAGCATTTT. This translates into CASSSWTGDNQPQHF.

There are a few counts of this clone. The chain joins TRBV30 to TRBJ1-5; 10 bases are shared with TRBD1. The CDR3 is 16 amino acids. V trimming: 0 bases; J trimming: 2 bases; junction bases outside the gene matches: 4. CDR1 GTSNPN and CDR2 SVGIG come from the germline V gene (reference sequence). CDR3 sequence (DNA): TGTGCCTGGAGTGTACCCGGGACAGGGGGCAATCAGCCCCAGCATTTT. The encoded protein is CAWSVPGTGGNQPQHF.

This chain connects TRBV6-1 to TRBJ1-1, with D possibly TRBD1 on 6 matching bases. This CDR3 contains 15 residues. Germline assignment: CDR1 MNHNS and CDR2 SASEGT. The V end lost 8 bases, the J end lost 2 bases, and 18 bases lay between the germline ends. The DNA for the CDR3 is TGTGCCAGCGAAGAATCAGGGGCTCCAAACACTGAAGCTTTCTTT. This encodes CASEESGAPNTEAFF.

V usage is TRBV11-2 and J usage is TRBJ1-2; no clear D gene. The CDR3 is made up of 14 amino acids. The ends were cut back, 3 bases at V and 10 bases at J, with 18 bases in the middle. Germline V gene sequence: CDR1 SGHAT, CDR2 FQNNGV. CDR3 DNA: TGTGCCAGCAGCTTTTTTGGCGGAGAAACCGCCTACACCTTC. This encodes CASSFFGGETAYTF.

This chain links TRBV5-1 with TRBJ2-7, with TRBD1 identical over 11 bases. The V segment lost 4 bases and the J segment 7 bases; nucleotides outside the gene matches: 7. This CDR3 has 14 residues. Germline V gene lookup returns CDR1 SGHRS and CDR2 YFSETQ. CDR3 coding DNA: TGCGCCAGCAGCGCCGGACAGGGGGCGAGAGAGCAGTACTTC. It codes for CASSAGQGAREQYF. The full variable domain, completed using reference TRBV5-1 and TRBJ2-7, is KAGVTQTPRYLIKTRGQQVTLSCSPISGHRSVSWYQQTPGQGLQFLFEYFSETQRNKGNFPGRFSGRQFSNSRSEMNVSTLELGDSALYLCASSAGQGAREQYFGPGTRLTVT.

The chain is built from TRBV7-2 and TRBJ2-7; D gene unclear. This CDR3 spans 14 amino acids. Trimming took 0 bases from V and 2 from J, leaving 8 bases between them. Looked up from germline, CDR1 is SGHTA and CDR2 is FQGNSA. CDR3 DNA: TGTGCCAGCAGCTTAGCCCTCCCCCCCTACGAGCAGTACTTC. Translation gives CASSLALPPYEQYF.

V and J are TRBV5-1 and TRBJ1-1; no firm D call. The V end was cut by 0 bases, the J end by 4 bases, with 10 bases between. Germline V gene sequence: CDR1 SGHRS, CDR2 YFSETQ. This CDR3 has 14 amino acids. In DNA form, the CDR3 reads TGCGCCAGCAGCTTGGATCCGGGGAGCACTGAAGCTTTCTTT. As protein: CASSLDPGSTEAFF.

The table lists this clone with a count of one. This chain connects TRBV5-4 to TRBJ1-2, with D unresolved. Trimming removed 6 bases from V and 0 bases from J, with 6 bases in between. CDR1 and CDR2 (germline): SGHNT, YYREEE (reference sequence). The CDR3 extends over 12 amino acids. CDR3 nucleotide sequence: TGTGCCAGCAAGGAAGCTAACTATGGCTACACCTTC. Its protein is CASKEANYGYTF.

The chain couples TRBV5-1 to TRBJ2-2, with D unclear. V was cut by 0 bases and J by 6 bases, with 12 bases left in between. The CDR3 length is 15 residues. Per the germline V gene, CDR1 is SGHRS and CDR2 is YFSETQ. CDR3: CASSLALSYAGELFF. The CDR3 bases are TGCGCCAGCAGCTTGGCCTTGTCGTATGCCGGGGAGCTGTTTTTT.